Listed below are T cell receptor beta chains from one sample, sequenced in a study of CD8+ T cells in alopecia areata. Sequencing used immunoSEQ multiplex PCR; TCRdb keeps in-frame clones, though not all of them. The table shows some 200,000 clones, with about three fifths occurring only once. The material was CD4+ T cells sorted from blood, obtained at week 4, from a patient treated with tofacitinib. The receptor set was obtained from a human donor with alopecia areata. CDR3s include the opening cysteine and the closing phenylalanine or tryptophan. Each record gives: J gene, D gene, V gene, CDR3 protein. The D gene is left open where the match is weak.

>TRBJ2-3|NA|TRBV5-1
CASKPGPGTDTQYF
>TRBJ1-5|NA|TRBV29-1
CSVEVGEGQPQHF
>TRBJ2-5|TRBD2|TRBV6-5
CASSWAARGAQYF
>TRBJ2-5|NA|TRBV27
CASSFGRGPGETQYF
>TRBJ2-5|TRBD2|TRBV5-1
CASSFGGGSQETQYF
>TRBJ2-7|TRBD1|TRBV7-2
CASSPLGTGRYEQYF
>TRBJ2-5|TRBD2|TRBV7-2
CASSSLPLAGGQETQYF
>TRBJ2-5|TRBD1|TRBV29-1
CSVEKTGGRETQYF
>TRBJ2-2|NA|TRBV7-9
CASSFGELFF
>TRBJ1-2|NA|TRBV27
CASSPTPGPYGYTF